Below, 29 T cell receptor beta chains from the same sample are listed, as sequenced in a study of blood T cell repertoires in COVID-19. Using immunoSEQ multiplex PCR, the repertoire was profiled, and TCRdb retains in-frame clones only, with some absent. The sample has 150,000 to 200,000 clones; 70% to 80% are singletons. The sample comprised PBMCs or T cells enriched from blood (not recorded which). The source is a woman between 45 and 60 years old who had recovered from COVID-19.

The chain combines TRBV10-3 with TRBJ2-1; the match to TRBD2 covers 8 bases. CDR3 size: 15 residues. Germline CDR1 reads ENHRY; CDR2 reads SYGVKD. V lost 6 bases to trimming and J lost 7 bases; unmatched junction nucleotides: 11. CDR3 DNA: TGTGCCATCAGGGGAACTAGCGGCCTGGGGAATGAGCAGTTCTTC. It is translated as CAIRGTSGLGNEQFF.

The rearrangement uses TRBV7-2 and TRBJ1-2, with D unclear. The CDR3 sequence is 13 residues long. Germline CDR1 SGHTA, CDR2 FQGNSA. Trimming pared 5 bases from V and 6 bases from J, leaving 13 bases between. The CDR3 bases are TGTGCCAGCAGCCCCAGTTCTCAGGATGGCTACACCTTC. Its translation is CASSPSSQDGYTF.

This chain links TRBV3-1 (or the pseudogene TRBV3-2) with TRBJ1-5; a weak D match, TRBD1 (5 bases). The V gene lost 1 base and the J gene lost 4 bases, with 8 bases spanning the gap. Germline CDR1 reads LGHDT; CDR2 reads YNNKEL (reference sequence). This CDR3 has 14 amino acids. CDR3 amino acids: CASSQGRTNQPQHF. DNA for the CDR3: TGTGCCAGCAGCCAAGGAAGGACAAATCAGCCCCAGCATTTT.

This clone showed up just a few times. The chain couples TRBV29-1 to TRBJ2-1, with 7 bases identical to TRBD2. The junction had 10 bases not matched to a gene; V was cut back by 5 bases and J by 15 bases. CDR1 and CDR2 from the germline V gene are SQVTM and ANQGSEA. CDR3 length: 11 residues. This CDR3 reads CSVPTLGRAFF. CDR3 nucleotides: TGCAGCGTTCCTACCCTGGGGAGGGCGTTCTTC.

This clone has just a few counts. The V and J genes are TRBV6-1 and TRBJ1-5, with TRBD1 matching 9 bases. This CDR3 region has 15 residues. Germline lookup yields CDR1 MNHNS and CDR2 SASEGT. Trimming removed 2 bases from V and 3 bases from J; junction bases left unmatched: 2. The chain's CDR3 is CASSEWDRDNQPQHF. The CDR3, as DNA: TGTGCCAGCAGTGAATGGGACAGGGACAATCAGCCCCAGCATTTT.

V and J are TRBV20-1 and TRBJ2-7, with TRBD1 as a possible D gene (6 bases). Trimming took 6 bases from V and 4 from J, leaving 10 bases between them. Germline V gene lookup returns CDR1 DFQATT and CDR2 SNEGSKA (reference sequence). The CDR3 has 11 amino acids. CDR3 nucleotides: TGCAGTGCGCCCGGGACATACGAGCAGTACTTC. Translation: CSAPGTYEQYF.

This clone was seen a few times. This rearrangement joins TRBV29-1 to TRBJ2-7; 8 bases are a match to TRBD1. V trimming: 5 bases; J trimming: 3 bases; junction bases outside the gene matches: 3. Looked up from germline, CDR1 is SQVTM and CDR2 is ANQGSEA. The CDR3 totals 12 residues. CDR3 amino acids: CSVQGANYEQYF. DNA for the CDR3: TGCAGCGTTCAGGGGGCGAACTACGAGCAGTACTTC.

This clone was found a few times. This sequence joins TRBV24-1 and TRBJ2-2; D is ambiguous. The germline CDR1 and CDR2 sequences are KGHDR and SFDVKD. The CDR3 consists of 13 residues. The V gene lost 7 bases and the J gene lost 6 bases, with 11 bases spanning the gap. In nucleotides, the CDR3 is TGTGCCACCAGCGGCCCGGGTTCCGGGGAGCTGTTTTTT. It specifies CATSGPGSGELFF.

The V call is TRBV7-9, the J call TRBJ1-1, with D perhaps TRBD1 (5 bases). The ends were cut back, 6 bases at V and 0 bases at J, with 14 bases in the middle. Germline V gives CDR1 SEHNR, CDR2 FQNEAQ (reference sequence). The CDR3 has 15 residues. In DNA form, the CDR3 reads TGTGCCAGCAGTCAAGGGGTGGCGGTGAACACTGAAGCTTTCTTT. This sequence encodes CASSQGVAVNTEAFF.

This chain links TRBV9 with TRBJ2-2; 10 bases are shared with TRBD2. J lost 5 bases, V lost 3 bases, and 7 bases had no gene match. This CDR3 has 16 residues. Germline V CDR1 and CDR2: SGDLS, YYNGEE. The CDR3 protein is CASSALAGGLTGELFF. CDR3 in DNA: TGTGCCAGCAGCGCATTAGCGGGAGGCTTAACCGGGGAGCTGTTTTTT. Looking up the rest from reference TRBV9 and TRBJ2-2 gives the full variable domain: DSGVTQTPKHLITATGQRVTLRCSPRSGDLSVYWYQQSLDQGLQFLIQYYNGEERAKGNILERFSAQQFPDLHSELNLSSLELGDSALYFCASSALAGGLTGELFFGEGSRLTVL.

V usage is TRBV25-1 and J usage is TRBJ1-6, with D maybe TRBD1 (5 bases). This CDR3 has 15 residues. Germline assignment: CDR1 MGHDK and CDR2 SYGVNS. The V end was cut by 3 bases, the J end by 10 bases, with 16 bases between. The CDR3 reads CASSDVRRGNSPLHF. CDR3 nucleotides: TGTGCCAGCAGTGACGTCCGCCGGGGGAACTCACCCCTCCACTTT.

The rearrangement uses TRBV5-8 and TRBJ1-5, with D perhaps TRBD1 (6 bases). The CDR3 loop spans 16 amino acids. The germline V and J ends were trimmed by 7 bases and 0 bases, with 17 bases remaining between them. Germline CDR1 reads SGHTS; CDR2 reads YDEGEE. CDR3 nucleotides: TGTGCCAGCGGATGGGGGGGGGCAACTAGCAATCAGCCCCAGCATTTT. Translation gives CASGWGGATSNQPQHF.

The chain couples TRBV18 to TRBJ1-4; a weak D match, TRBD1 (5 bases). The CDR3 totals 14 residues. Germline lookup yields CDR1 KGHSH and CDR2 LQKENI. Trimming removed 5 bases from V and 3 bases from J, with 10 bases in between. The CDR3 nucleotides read TGTGCCAGCTCAAGGGCAGGGCCTAATGAAAAACTGTTTTTT. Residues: CASSRAGPNEKLFF.

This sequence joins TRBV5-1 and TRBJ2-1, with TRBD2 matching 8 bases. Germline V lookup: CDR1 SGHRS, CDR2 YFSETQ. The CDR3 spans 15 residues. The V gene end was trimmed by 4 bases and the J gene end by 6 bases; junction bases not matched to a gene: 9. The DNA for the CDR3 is TGCGCCAGCAGCCCTCGGGGGGGCACTTTCAATGAGCAGTTCTTC. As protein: CASSPRGGTFNEQFF.

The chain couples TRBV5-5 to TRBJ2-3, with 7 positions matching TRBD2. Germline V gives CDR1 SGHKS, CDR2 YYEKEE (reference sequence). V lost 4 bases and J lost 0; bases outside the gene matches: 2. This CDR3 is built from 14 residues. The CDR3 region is CASSQRGSTDTQYF. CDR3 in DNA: TGTGCCAGCAGCCAGCGGGGTAGCACAGATACGCAGTATTTT.

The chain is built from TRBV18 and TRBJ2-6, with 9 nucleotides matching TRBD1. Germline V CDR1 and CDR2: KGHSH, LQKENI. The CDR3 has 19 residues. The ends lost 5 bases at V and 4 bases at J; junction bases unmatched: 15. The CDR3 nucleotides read TGTGCCAGCTCAGGAACGCTAGGGACAGGGACTCCCGGGGCCAACGTCCTGACTTTC. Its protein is CASSGTLGTGTPGANVLTF.

The CDR3 DNA follows: TGCGCCAGCAGTGATCAGGGCTACAATGAGCAGTTCTTC. This encodes CASSDQGYNEQFF. V usage is TRBV5-1 and J usage is TRBJ2-1, with a tentative D call TRBD1 (5 bases). This CDR3 contains 13 residues. Trimming took 5 bases from V and 3 from J, leaving 9 bases between them. The V gene's germline CDR1 is SGHRS and CDR2 YFSETQ.

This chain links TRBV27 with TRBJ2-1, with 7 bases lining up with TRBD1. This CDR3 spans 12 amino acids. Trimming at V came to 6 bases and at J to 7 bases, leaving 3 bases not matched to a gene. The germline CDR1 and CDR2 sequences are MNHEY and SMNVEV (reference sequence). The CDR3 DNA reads TGTGCCAGCAGAACAGGGGCAAATGAGCAGTTCTTC. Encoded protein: CASRTGANEQFF.

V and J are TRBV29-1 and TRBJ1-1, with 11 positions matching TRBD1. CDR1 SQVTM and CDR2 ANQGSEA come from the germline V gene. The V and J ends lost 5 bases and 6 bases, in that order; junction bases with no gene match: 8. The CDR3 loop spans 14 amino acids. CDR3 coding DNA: TGCAGCGTTTCCCCGGGACAGGGGGTCGCTGAAGCTTTCTTT. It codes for CSVSPGQGVAEAFF.

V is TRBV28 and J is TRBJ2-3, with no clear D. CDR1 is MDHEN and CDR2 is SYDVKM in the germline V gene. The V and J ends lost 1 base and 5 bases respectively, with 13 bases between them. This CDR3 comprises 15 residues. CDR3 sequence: CASSLLLRMRDTQYF. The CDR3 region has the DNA TGTGCCAGCAGTTTATTGTTGAGGATGAGAGATACGCAGTATTTT.

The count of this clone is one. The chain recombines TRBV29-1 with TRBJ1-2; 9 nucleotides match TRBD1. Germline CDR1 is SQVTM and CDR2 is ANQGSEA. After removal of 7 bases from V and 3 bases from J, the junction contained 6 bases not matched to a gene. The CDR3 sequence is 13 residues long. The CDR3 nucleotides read TGCAGCGGCGGACAGGGGCTAGACTATGGCTACACCTTC. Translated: CSGGQGLDYGYTF.

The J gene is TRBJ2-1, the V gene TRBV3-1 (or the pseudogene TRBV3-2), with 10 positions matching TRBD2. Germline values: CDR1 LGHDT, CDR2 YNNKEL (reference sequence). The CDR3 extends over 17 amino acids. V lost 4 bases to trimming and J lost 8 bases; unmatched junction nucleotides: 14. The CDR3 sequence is CASSPRRASGSRDEQFF. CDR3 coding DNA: TGTGCCAGCAGCCCGAGAAGGGCTAGCGGGAGTCGGGATGAGCAGTTCTTC.

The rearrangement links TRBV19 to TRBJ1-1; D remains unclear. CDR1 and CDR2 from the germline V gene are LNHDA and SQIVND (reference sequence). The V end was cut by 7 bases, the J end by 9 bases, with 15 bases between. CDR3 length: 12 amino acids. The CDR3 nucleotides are TGTGCCAGTAACACCCCTGGCCCGAAAGCTTTCTTT. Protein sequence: CASNTPGPKAFF. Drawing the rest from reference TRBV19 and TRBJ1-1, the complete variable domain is DGGITQSPKYLFRKEGQNVTLSCEQNLNHDAMYWYRQDPGQGLRLIYYSQIVNDFQKGDIAEGYSVSREKKESFPLTVTSAQKNPTAFYLCASNTPGPKAFFGQGTRLTVV.

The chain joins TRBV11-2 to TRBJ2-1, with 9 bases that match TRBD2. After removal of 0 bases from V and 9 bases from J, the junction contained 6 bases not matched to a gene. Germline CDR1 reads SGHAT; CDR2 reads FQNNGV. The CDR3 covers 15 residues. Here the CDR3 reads CASSLDPASGAEQFF. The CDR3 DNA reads TGTGCCAGCAGCTTAGATCCGGCTAGCGGGGCTGAGCAGTTCTTC.

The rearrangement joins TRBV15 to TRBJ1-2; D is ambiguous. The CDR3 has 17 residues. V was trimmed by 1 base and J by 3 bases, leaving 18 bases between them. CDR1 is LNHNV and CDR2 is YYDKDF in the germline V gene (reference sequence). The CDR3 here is CATSRVAGGGLYYGYTF. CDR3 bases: TGTGCCACCAGCAGAGTTGCTGGCGGCGGATTGTACTATGGCTACACCTTC.

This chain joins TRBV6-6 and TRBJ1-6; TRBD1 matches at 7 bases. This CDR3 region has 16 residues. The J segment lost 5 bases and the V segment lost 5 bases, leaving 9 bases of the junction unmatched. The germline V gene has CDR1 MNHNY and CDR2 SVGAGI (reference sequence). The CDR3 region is CASSRQGSRNNSPLHF. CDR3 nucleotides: TGTGCCAGCAGTCGACAGGGCTCCCGGAATAATTCACCCCTCCACTTT.

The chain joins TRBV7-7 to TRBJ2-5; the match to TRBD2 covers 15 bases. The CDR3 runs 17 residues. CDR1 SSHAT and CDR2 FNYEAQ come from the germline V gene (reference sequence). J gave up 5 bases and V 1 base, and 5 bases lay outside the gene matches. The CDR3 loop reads CASSLGGTSGRMETQYF. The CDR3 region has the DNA TGTGCCAGCAGCTTAGGGGGGACTAGCGGGAGGATGGAGACCCAGTACTTC.

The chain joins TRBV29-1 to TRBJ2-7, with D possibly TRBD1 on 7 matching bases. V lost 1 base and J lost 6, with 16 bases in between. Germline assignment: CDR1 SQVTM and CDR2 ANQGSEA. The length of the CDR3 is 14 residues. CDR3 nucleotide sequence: TGCAGCGTTGAAGGGGCGGCAGGGGGGAGCGAGCAGTACTTC. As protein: CSVEGAAGGSEQYF.

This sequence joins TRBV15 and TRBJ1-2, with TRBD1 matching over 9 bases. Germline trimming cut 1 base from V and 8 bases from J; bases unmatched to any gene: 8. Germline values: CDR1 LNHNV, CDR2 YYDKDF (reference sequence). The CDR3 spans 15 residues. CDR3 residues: CATSRVKGQGTGYTF. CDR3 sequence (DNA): TGTGCCACCAGCAGAGTAAAGGGACAGGGAACGGGCTACACCTTC.